This T cell receptor (beta chain) came from a study of cytomegalovirus exposure and HLA in healthy donors. The PCR was carried out with 60 Vbeta primers and 13 Jbeta primers. The assay was immunoSEQ multiplex PCR, and TCRdb's table has in-frame clones only and misses some. The sample has 55,000 to 70,000 clones, 80% seen once. As concerns this clone: Antigen: not known.

The CDR3 covers 14 residues. Trimming left V 3 bases short and J 6 bases short, with 14 bases between. The germline V gene encodes CDR1 LNHDA and CDR2 SQIVND (reference sequence). Regarding the study as a whole: TRBV6-2, TRBV6-3 and some other V segments were unresolvable in 87-base-pair reads. Earlier findings revealed that most TCR beta V segments proved productive either about 87% or about 30% of the time.

The receptor was isolated from a woman aged 40 to 50 in good health and CMV-seronegative. The source material was PBMCs. The V and J genes are TRBV19 and TRBJ1-1; D might be TRBD1 (5 bases). The CDR3 loop is CASSIRWGGPEAFF. In DNA form, the CDR3 reads TGTGCCAGTAGTATTAGGTGGGGGGGACCTGAAGCTTTCTTT.